This T cell receptor (beta chain) was sequenced in a study of blood T cell repertoires in COVID-19. Study-level information: Sources were T cells, B-cell-depleted T cells, or PBMCs; the material itself was cDNA or gDNA.

Trimming took off 0 bases at V and 4 bases at J, with 13 bases between the two ends. This CDR3 is built from 16 residues. Germline V CDR1 and CDR2: LNHNV, YYDKDF (reference sequence). In the original analysis: It was from reference gene primer amplification that nucleated cell counts were estimated. Measured with immunoSEQ multiplex PCR; TCRdb has only the in-frame clones, and not every one. D and trimming were read from the DNA, whereas the V and J calls and clone size are those reported in that table. This table holds around 130,000 clones, 80% to 90% found once. The chain carries TRBV15 and TRBJ2-1; possibly TRBD2 for D (6 bases). The sequenced sample consisted of peripheral blood. The TCR comes from a man aged 70-80 years with active or convalescent COVID-19. The chain's CDR3 is CATSRDKTGEYNEQFF. The CDR3 nucleotides are TGTGCCACCAGCAGAGATAAAACGGGGGAATACAATGAGCAGTTCTTC. Combining the CDR3 with reference TRBV15 and TRBJ2-1 gives the whole variable domain DAMVIQNPRYQVTQFGKPVTLSCSQTLNHNVMYWYQQKSSQAPKLLFHYYDKDFNNEADTPDNFQSRRPNTSFCFLDIRSPGLGDTAMYLCATSRDKTGEYNEQFFGPGTRLTVL.